The 24 T cell receptor beta chains below come from one sample, sequenced in a study of memory CD8 T cells in hepatitis C reinfection (TCRdb year 2017). What the time point label conveys for this sample: pre-reinfection, 55 to 20 weeks before reinfection detection. The sorted cells were sequenced directly ex vivo, without any in vitro expansion ahead of TCR sequencing. To prepare the library, the immunoSEQ multiplex PCR assay was applied. The table comes from immuneACCESS by way of TCRdb, which keeps in-frame sequences with V and J called. Part of the clones is missing from these tables; in studies checked, under half for an unresolved V gene and the rest for unknown reasons. Present in this sample are approximately 50,000 clones, roughly 89% of which were seen just once. The top ten clonotypes cover 1% of the sample. What was sequenced was naive CD8+ T cells sorted from blood. The cell subset or site label corresponds to: total naive CD8+CD45RO- T cells. The receptors stem from a man younger than 35 with hepatitis C virus infection.

The rearrangement joins TRBV6-1 to TRBJ1-5, with TRBD1 identical over 7 bases. V lost 2 bases, J lost 7 bases, and 8 bases stayed unmatched. The CDR3 loop spans 15 amino acids. Germline V gene data show CDR1 as MNHNS and CDR2 as SASEGT. CDR3: CASSETSTGAQPQHF. In nucleotides, the CDR3 is TGTGCCAGCAGTGAAACGTCCACAGGGGCCCAGCCCCAGCATTTT.

V and J are TRBV7-3 and TRBJ1-5; D may be TRBD1 (5 bases). The CDR3 runs to 15 residues. Per germline, CDR1 SGHTA and CDR2 FQGTGA. V dropped 5 bases and J dropped 5 bases, with 16 bases sitting between them. CDR3 nucleotide sequence: TGTGCCAGCAGCCCCTCCGGCGGGACTCATCAGCCCCAGCATTTT. Translated: CASSPSGGTHQPQHF.

The sample holds one count of this clone. The CDR3 nucleotides are TGTGCCAGCAGCCCAGACGGGGAGGGAACCTACGAGCAGTACTTC. Encoded protein: CASSPDGEGTYEQYF. The V call is TRBV7-3, the J call TRBJ2-7; 7 bases align to TRBD2. CDR1 SGHTA and CDR2 FQGTGA come from the germline V gene. The CDR3 spans 15 residues. The J segment lost 2 bases and the V segment lost 5 bases, leaving 9 bases of the junction unmatched.

This clone showed up just a few times. This chain connects TRBV5-6 to TRBJ1-1; D unresolved. This CDR3 is built from 15 residues. The V gene lost 5 bases and the J gene lost 1 base, with 15 bases spanning the gap. The V gene's germline CDR1 is SGHDT and CDR2 YYEEEE. CDR3 DNA sequence: TGTGCCAGCAGGGCGGAAGAGGGTACGAACACTGAAGCTTTCTTT. Translated: CASRAEEGTNTEAFF.

This clone has only a few counts. V gene TRBV5-8 combines with J gene TRBJ1-1; D is unclear. Germline CDR1 SGHTS, CDR2 YDEGEE. V lost 0 bases, J lost 0 bases, and 9 bases lay in between. The length of the CDR3 is 15 residues. The CDR3 DNA reads TGTGCCAGCAGCTTGGTACTCGGTTTGAACACTGAAGCTTTCTTT. Its protein product is CASSLVLGLNTEAFF.

The CDR3 coding sequence is TGTGCCAGCAGCTTAGCGGGAGTAACAGATACGCAGTATTTT. Its protein product is CASSLAGVTDTQYF. The V and J genes are TRBV5-6 and TRBJ2-3; 8 positions agree with TRBD2. This CDR3 has 14 residues. The V segment lost 2 bases and the J segment 3 bases; nucleotides outside the gene matches: 2. Germline V CDR1 and CDR2: SGHDT, YYEEEE.

As for this clone: This CDR3 is also generated by other DNA sequences in the sample. V gene TRBV29-1 combines with J gene TRBJ2-4; possible D gene TRBD1, 5 bases. The CDR3 is 13 amino acids. Per germline, CDR1 SQVTM and CDR2 ANQGSEA. Trimming left V 6 bases short and J 2 bases short, with 11 bases between. The CDR3 is CSVKTESKNIQYF. CDR3 DNA sequence: TGCAGCGTGAAGACAGAGTCCAAAAACATTCAGTACTTC.

The DNA for the CDR3 is TGTGCCAGTAGAACGACGGGGGGTGGAAACACCATATATTTT. Protein sequence: CASRTTGGGNTIYF. The rearrangement joins TRBV19 to TRBJ1-3; perhaps TRBD1 as D (5 bases). CDR3 length: 14 amino acids. V was pared by 6 bases and J by 3 bases, with 12 bases between. Germline V gene data show CDR1 as LNHDA and CDR2 as SQIVND (reference sequence).

The chain combines TRBV11-3 with TRBJ2-1; TRBD2 aligns across 10 bases. The CDR3 covers 16 residues. The junction had 11 bases not matched to a gene; V was cut back by 5 bases and J by 7 bases. In germline, CDR1 is SGHNT, CDR2 YENEEA. The CDR3 sequence: CASSLSSSGSLNEQFF. The CDR3 region has the DNA TGTGCCAGCAGCCTATCCTCTAGCGGGAGCTTGAATGAGCAGTTCTTC.

The chain is built from TRBV4-3 and TRBJ2-2; possibly TRBD1 for D (6 bases). The V gene lost 0 bases and the J gene lost 6 bases, with 14 bases spanning the gap. CDR3 length: 16 amino acids. Per germline, CDR1 LGHNA and CDR2 YSLEER. In nucleotides, the CDR3 is TGCGCCAGCAGCCAAGATTGGAGAGGGGGTCCCGGGGAGCTGTTTTTT. Translation gives CASSQDWRGGPGELFF.

The chain joins TRBV7-9 to TRBJ2-1; TRBD2 is a possible D gene (6 bases). Trimming stripped 1 base from V and 4 bases from J, with 14 bases between. The CDR3 is 16 residues long. Germline CDR1 reads SEHNR; CDR2 reads FQNEAQ (reference sequence). The CDR3 DNA sequence: TGTGCCAGCAGCTTAGTAGGGCGGGGATTATACAATGAGCAGTTCTTC. This translates into CASSLVGRGLYNEQFF. Using reference TRBV7-9 and TRBJ2-1 for the parts outside the CDR3, the full variable domain is DTGVSQNPRHKITKRGQNVTFRCDPISEHNRLYWYRQTLGQGPEFLTYFQNEAQLEKSRLLSDRFSAERPKGSFSTLEIQRTEQGDSAMYLCASSLVGRGLYNEQFFGPGTRLTVL.

The CDR3 sequence is CASSLLSFRDRGHEQYF. The CDR3 DNA reads as TGCGCCAGCAGCTTGTTGAGTTTCAGGGACAGGGGCCACGAGCAGTACTTC. This chain links TRBV5-1 with TRBJ2-7; TRBD1 agrees at 10 bases. Germline trimming cut 1 base from V and 5 bases from J; bases unmatched to any gene: 12. The CDR3 sequence is 17 residues long. CDR1 and CDR2 from the germline V gene are SGHRS and YFSETQ.

The sample holds a few counts of this clone. The chain uses TRBV6-5 and TRBJ1-2, with D tentatively TRBD1 (5 bases). CDR1 is MNHEY and CDR2 is SVGAGI in the germline V gene. Trimming removed 2 bases from V and 3 bases from J, with 13 bases in between. The CDR3 sequence is 15 residues long. The CDR3 DNA follows: TGTGCCAGCAGTTACAGTAGGGGCGCCCACTATGGCTACACCTTC. It is translated as CASSYSRGAHYGYTF.

The chain uses TRBV7-6 and TRBJ2-7, with 8 bases fitting TRBD2. The V segment lost 5 bases and the J segment 3 bases; nucleotides outside the gene matches: 12. Germline CDR1 SGHVS, CDR2 FNYEAQ. The CDR3 loop spans 16 amino acids. The CDR3 DNA is TGTGCCAGCAGCCCTAGTAAGGCTAGCGGGCACTACGAGCAGTACTTC. Its translation is CASSPSKASGHYEQYF.

The V gene is TRBV28, the J gene TRBJ1-2; the D gene is possibly TRBD1 (6 bases). The germline V gene encodes CDR1 MDHEN and CDR2 SYDVKM. The CDR3 loop spans 18 amino acids. V lost 1 base and J lost 5, with 23 bases in between. The CDR3 DNA reads as TGTGCCAGCAGTTTATTACATACCCGGGACACGCACGGATATGGCTACACCTTC. Amino acid sequence: CASSLLHTRDTHGYGYTF.

For the CDR3, the DNA is TGCGCCAGCAGCCAGACTAGCGGGGCATATAGCACAGATACGCAGTATTTT. Amino acids: CASSQTSGAYSTDTQYF. The chain is built from TRBV4-3 and TRBJ2-3; 11 bases line up with TRBD2. This CDR3 spans 17 amino acids. After removal of 3 bases from V and 0 bases from J, the junction contained 5 bases not matched to a gene. Germline CDR1 is LGHNA and CDR2 is YSLEER.

The rearrangement uses TRBV4-3 and TRBJ2-2; 7 positions match TRBD1. The CDR3 has 18 amino acids. Germline values: CDR1 LGHNA, CDR2 YSLEER. Trimming cost V 0 bases and J 4 bases; bases outside gene matches: 11. The CDR3 DNA follows: TGCGCCAGCAGCCAAGACCGGCGACAGGGTTATGGCACCGGGGAGCTGTTTTTT. Encoded protein: CASSQDRRQGYGTGELFF.

This clone showed up just a few times. The chain is built from TRBV28 and TRBJ2-2; 10 bases line up with TRBD2. The germline V gene encodes CDR1 MDHEN and CDR2 SYDVKM. The V and J ends lost 2 bases and 5 bases, in that order; junction bases with no gene match: 11. The CDR3 spans 18 residues. CDR3 loop: CASSLSPQAGGLTGELFF. The CDR3 DNA reads TGTGCCAGCAGTTTAAGTCCGCAAGCGGGGGGGCTTACCGGGGAGCTGTTTTTT.

CDR3 sequence: CASSVDAAGSYNEQFF. The DNA of the CDR3 is TGTGCCAGCAGCGTAGATGCAGCGGGCTCCTACAATGAGCAGTTCTTC. This chain links TRBV9 with TRBJ2-1; TRBD2 is a possible D gene (6 bases). Germline V gene sequence: CDR1 SGDLS, CDR2 YYNGEE. The CDR3 spans 16 residues. The ends were cut back, 0 bases at V and 0 bases at J, with 10 bases in the middle.

This clone turned up a few times. The chain's CDR3 is CASSINSGTYEQYF. CDR3 coding DNA: TGTGCCAGTAGTATAAATAGCGGCACCTACGAGCAGTACTTC. The chain carries TRBV19 and TRBJ2-7, with D perhaps matching TRBD2 (6 bases). This CDR3 spans 14 amino acids. Per the germline V gene, CDR1 is LNHDA and CDR2 is SQIVND (reference sequence). V gave up 2 bases and J gave up 2 bases, with 10 bases separating them. Combining the CDR3 with reference TRBV19 and TRBJ2-7 gives the whole variable domain DGGITQSPKYLFRKEGQNVTLSCEQNLNHDAMYWYRQDPGQGLRLIYYSQIVNDFQKGDIAEGYSVSREKKESFPLTVTSAQKNPTAFYLCASSINSGTYEQYFGPGTRLTVT.

The rearrangement links TRBV7-6 to TRBJ2-3, with 9 bases identical to TRBD1. CDR3 length: 18 residues. Per the germline V gene, CDR1 is SGHVS and CDR2 is FNYEAQ. The V gene end was trimmed by 1 base and the J gene end by 2 bases; junction bases not matched to a gene: 10. CDR3 sequence: CASSLVLSGTGITDTQYF. Written as DNA, the CDR3 is TGTGCCAGCAGCTTAGTTCTGTCCGGGACAGGGATCACAGATACGCAGTATTTT.

There are a few counts of this clone. In DNA, the CDR3 is TGCGCCAGCAGCCAAGGGACAGGGGGGGACACTGAAGCTTTCTTT. Protein: CASSQGTGGDTEAFF. The chain links TRBV4-1 to TRBJ1-1; TRBD1 aligns across 10 bases. The J segment lost 3 bases and the V segment lost 1 base, leaving 2 bases of the junction unmatched. There are 15 residues in the CDR3. In germline, CDR1 is MGHRA, CDR2 YSYEKL.

In nucleotides, the CDR3 is TGTGCCAGCAGCCACGGGACTAGCTACGAGCAGTACGTC. Amino acids: CASSHGTSYEQYV. V gene TRBV5-6 combines with J gene TRBJ2-7; 8 bases agree with TRBD2. This CDR3 is built from 13 residues. V was clipped by 4 bases and J by 3 bases; unmatched bases: 3. Germline CDR1 and CDR2: SGHDT and YYEEEE.

Comments on this clone: The conserved phenylalanine or tryptophan normally closing the CDR3 is absent here, so this likely arose from a read error. No DNA is shown, since the ends of the CDR3 on it are uncertain; the CDR3 is the one TCRdb lists. The chain uses TRBV6-1 and TRBJ1-2. Both ends counted, the CDR3 spans 12 residues. The germline CDR1 and CDR2 sequences are MNHNS and SASEGT. CDR3 sequence reads: CASRITGGDSVC.